A single sample gave rise to the 9 T cell receptor beta chains below, sequenced in a study of radiotherapy plus CTLA-4 blockade in lung cancer. Sequencing used immunoSEQ multiplex PCR; TCRdb keeps in-frame clones, though not all of them. The sample has about 60,000 clones; 77% are singletons. The sequencing used peripheral blood, collected from a patient treated with radiotherapy plus ipilimumab. All receptors derive from a human donor with non-small cell lung cancer who had a partial response to radiotherapy plus ipilimumab.

In its sample, this clone was seen a few times. This chain joins TRBV30 and TRBJ2-7, with D perhaps matching TRBD1 (5 bases). The CDR3 runs 15 residues. V lost 4 bases and J 0 bases, leaving 16 bases between the germline ends. Germline assignment: CDR1 GTSNPN and CDR2 SVGIG (reference sequence). As DNA, the CDR3 is TGTGCCTGGATACCCCGACAGAGAACCTCCTACGAGCAGTACTTC. It specifies CAWIPRQRTSYEQYF. The full variable domain, in which reference TRBV30 and TRBJ2-7 provide the parts outside the CDR3, is SQTIHQWPATLVQPVGSPLSLECTVEGTSNPNLYWYRQAAGRGLQLLFYSVGIGQISSEVPQNLSASRPQDRQFILSSKKLLLSDSGFYLCAWIPRQRTSYEQYFGPGTRLTVT.

The genes are TRBV5-1 and TRBJ2-2, with TRBD2 matching over 9 bases. Germline V gives CDR1 SGHRS, CDR2 YFSETQ. V lost 1 base to trimming and J lost 6 bases; unmatched junction nucleotides: 4. The CDR3 loop spans 15 amino acids. The CDR3 bases are TGCGCCAGCAGCTTGCTAGCGGGGCCCGCCGGGGAGCTGTTTTTT. Its protein product is CASSLLAGPAGELFF.

The V and J genes are TRBV9 and TRBJ2-3, with TRBD2 matching 13 bases. There are 18 residues in the CDR3. V lost 4 bases to trimming and J lost 0 bases; unmatched junction nucleotides: 8. Per the germline V gene, CDR1 is SGDLS and CDR2 is YYNGEE. CDR3 DNA sequence: TGTGCCAGCAGCTATACTAGCGGGGGGGCCAGCAGCACAGATACGCAGTATTTT. Its protein is CASSYTSGGASSTDTQYF. The whole variable domain, filled in from reference TRBV9 and TRBJ2-3, reads DSGVTQTPKHLITATGQRVTLRCSPRSGDLSVYWYQQSLDQGLQFLIQYYNGEERAKGNILERFSAQQFPDLHSELNLSSLELGDSALYFCASSYTSGGASSTDTQYFGPGTRLTVL.

CDR3 region: CASSPEGTEAFF. The CDR3 nucleotides are TGTGCCAGCAGTCCGGAGGGCACTGAAGCTTTCTTT. V and J are TRBV2 and TRBJ1-1, with D uncertain. The germline CDR1 and CDR2 sequences are SNHLY and FYNNEI. The V and J ends lost 5 bases and 4 bases respectively, with 8 bases between them. This CDR3 spans 12 amino acids.

The chain employs TRBV19 and TRBJ2-1; 12 bases match TRBD2. The CDR3 consists of 16 residues. V lost 5 bases to trimming and J lost 8 bases; unmatched junction nucleotides: 10. CDR1 is LNHDA, CDR2 SQIVND, per germline (reference sequence). The CDR3 DNA reads TGTGCCAGTAGTCCCCCACTAGCGGGGGGAGTTTATGAGCAGTTCTTC. Translation gives CASSPPLAGGVYEQFF.

The chain combines TRBV19 with TRBJ1-5, with 11 bases that match TRBD1. The V gene end was trimmed by 5 bases and the J gene end by 7 bases; junction bases not matched to a gene: 4. From germline, CDR1 is LNHDA and CDR2 SQIVND (reference sequence). The CDR3 consists of 14 residues. CDR3 sequence reads: CASSYRDRGQPQHF. The CDR3 coding sequence is TGTGCCAGTAGTTACCGGGACAGGGGGCAGCCCCAGCATTTT. The variable domain in full, with the rest retrieved from reference TRBV19 and TRBJ1-5, is DGGITQSPKYLFRKEGQNVTLSCEQNLNHDAMYWYRQDPGQGLRLIYYSQIVNDFQKGDIAEGYSVSREKKESFPLTVTSAQKNPTAFYLCASSYRDRGQPQHFGDGTRLSIL.

V and J are TRBV5-6 and TRBJ1-2; 10 bases fit TRBD1. The CDR3 is made up of 14 amino acids. The junction had 5 bases not matched to a gene; V was cut back by 2 bases and J by 7 bases. Germline V gene sequence: CDR1 SGHDT, CDR2 YYEEEE. CDR3 nucleotide sequence: TGTGCCAGCAGCTTAGACAGGGGGCGAGGTGGCTACACCTTC. Its translation: CASSLDRGRGGYTF. Filled out from reference TRBV5-6 and TRBJ1-2, the complete variable domain reads DAGVTQSPTHLIKTRGQQVTLRCSPKSGHDTVSWYQQALGQGPQFIFQYYEEEERQRGNFPDRFSGHQFPNYSSELNVNALLLGDSALYLCASSLDRGRGGYTFGSGTRLTVV.

The chain employs TRBV7-2 and TRBJ2-2; TRBD1 might be the D (5 bases). Germline V lookup: CDR1 SGHTA, CDR2 FQGNSA. This CDR3 comprises 14 residues. V was shortened by 5 bases and J by 3 bases, with 10 bases between the two germline ends. In DNA, the CDR3 is TGTGCCAGCAGCACAGGACGGGACACCGGGGAGCTGTTTTTT. It yields the protein CASSTGRDTGELFF.

This clone was seen a handful of times. The chain has TRBV2 and TRBJ2-7; 9 bases line up with TRBD2. This CDR3 comprises 16 residues. The V and J ends lost 3 bases and 2 bases, in that order; junction bases with no gene match: 8. Germline-derived CDR1 and CDR2 are SNHLY and FYNNEI. The CDR3, as DNA: TGTGCCAGCAGTGAGGTAGCTAGCGGGGTCACCTACGAGCAGTACTTC. Its translation: CASSEVASGVTYEQYF.